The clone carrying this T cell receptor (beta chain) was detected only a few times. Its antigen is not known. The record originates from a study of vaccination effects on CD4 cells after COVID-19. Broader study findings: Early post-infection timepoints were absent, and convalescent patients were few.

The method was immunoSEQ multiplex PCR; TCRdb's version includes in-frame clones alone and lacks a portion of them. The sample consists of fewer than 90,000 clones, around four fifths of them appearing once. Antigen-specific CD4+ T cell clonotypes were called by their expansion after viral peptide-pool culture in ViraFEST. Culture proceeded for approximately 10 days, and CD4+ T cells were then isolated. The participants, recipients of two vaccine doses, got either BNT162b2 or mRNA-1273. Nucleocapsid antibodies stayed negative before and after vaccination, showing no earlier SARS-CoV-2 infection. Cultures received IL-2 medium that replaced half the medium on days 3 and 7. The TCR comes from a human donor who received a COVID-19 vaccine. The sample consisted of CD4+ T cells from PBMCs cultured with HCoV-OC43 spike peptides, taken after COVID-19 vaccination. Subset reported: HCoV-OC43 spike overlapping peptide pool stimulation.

CDR3 loop: CASSIDSSPLHF. The DNA of the CDR3 is TGTGCCAGCAGCATTGACAGTTCACCCCTCCACTTT. This sequence joins TRBV5-4 and TRBJ1-6; D is possibly TRBD1 (5 bases). This CDR3 contains 12 residues. V gave up 4 bases and J gave up 9 bases, with 8 bases separating them. The germline CDR1 and CDR2 sequences are SGHNT and YYREEE (reference sequence).